A selection of T cell receptor beta chains follows, all from one sample in a study of T cells after yellow fever vaccination. TCRdb called the 5' RACE reads again in MiXCR, with one record for every CDR3 protein. Altogether a few hundred thousand distinct CDR3 sequences are present, 19% being singletons, with the ten largest covering roughly an eighth. Here the sequenced sample was PBMCs, taken 15 days after the yellow fever booster vaccination. The receptors come from a man aged 30 to 45 who received the YFV17D yellow fever vaccine. CDR3s include the opening cysteine and the closing phenylalanine or tryptophan. The D gene is left open where the match is weak. The size entry is marked missing in some rows and otherwise reads once, few, many or a size class.

v_gene	len	abundance	j_gene	d_gene	CDR3nt	CDR3aa
TRBV7-2	16	NA	TRBJ2-1	TRBD2	TGTGCCAGCAGCTTGTCCAGCGGGAACTCCTACAATGAGCAGTTCTTC	CASSLSSGNSYNEQFF
TRBV10-3	16	few	TRBJ2-7	TRBD1	TGTGCCATCAGTGAGTCTGTGACAGGGACCTCCTACGAGCAGTACTTC	CAISESVTGTSYEQYF
TRBV5-1	15	NA	TRBJ2-1	TRBD2	TGCGCCAGCAGCAAGGGCCTAGCGGGTATCGATGAGCAGTTCTTC	CASSKGLAGIDEQFF
TRBV19	16	NA	TRBJ2-7	TRBD1	TGTGCCAGTAGTATCGCCCGTGGACAGGGGCCCTACGAGCAGTACTTC	CASSIARGQGPYEQYF
TRBV7-2	14	once	TRBJ2-3	TRBD2	TGTGCCACGGGGGTCGATGCGGGGGCAGATACGCAGTATTTT	CATGVDAGADTQYF
TRBV4-1	16	NA	TRBJ2-3	TRBD2	TGCGCCAGCAGCCAGCCGGGACTAGCGTCAACAGATACGCAGTATTTT	CASSQPGLASTDTQYF
TRBV20-1	14	NA	TRBJ1-2	NA	TGCAGTGCTGAGGCAGGGAGGTTTAACTATGGCTACACCTTC	CSAEAGRFNYGYTF
TRBV12-3/TRBV12-4	14	few	TRBJ1-1	NA	TGTGCCAGCAGTTTAAACAGACCGAACACTGAAGCTTTCTTT	CASSLNRPNTEAFF
TRBV12-5	12	NA	TRBJ2-5	NA	TGTGCTAGTGGTTTGGTGGATGAGACCCAGTACTTC	CASGLVDETQYF
TRBV12-3/TRBV12-4	13	few	TRBJ2-3	NA	TGTGCCAGCAGTAACTTAAGGGGAGATACGCAGTATTTT	CASSNLRGDTQYF
TRBV19	12	many	TRBJ2-5	NA	TGTGCCAGTAGTCCAAACCGGGAGACCCAGTACTTC	CASSPNRETQYF
TRBV24-1	11	NA	TRBJ2-7	NA	TGTGCCACCAGTGATTTGCACGAGCAGTACTTC	CATSDLHEQYF
TRBV29-1	13	NA	TRBJ1-1	NA	TGCAGCGTTGCGAGAAAGATGAACACTGAAGCTTTCTTT	CSVARKMNTEAFF
TRBV12-3/TRBV12-4	14	NA	TRBJ1-5	NA	TGTGCCAGCAGTTTTTTACAGGCAAATCAGCCCCAGCATTTT	CASSFLQANQPQHF
TRBV5-1	14	NA	TRBJ2-1	NA	TGCGCCAGCAGCTTGGCTCGGACCTACAATGAGCAGTTCTTC	CASSLARTYNEQFF
TRBV5-6	14	few	TRBJ1-2	NA	TGTGCCAGCAGCCCCCTGACAGAAAACTATGGCTACACCTTC	CASSPLTENYGYTF
TRBV29-1	14	NA	TRBJ2-7	TRBD2	TGCAGCGTTGAAGGCGGGAGGCACTCCTACGAGCAGTACTTC	CSVEGGRHSYEQYF
TRBV6-5	14	few	TRBJ2-5	TRBD2	TGTGCCAGCAGTTACTCCAGCGGGATCCAGACCCAGTACTTC	CASSYSSGIQTQYF
TRBV5-1	13	NA	TRBJ2-2	NA	TGCGCCAGCAAGGGGGATAACACCGGGGAGCTGTTTTTT	CASKGDNTGELFF
TRBV30	15	NA	TRBJ2-3	TRBD2	TGTGCCTGGAGTGGGACTAGCGGATTCACAGATACGCAGTATTTT	CAWSGTSGFTDTQYF
TRBV6-2/TRBV6-3	16	few	TRBJ1-1	TRBD1	TGTGCCAGCAGCACCCGGGACAGGGGCCGGAACACTGAAGCTTTCTTT	CASSTRDRGRNTEAFF
TRBV5-1	15	few	TRBJ2-5	TRBD1	TGCGCCAGCAGCTTGGGACAGGGGGCAGGAGAGACCCAGTACTTC	CASSLGQGAGETQYF
TRBV6-1	15	NA	TRBJ2-2	TRBD2	TGTGCCAGCAGGGGGGGACTAGCGAACACCGGGGAGCTGTTTTTT	CASRGGLANTGELFF
TRBV6-5	13	NA	TRBJ1-2	NA	TGTGCCAGCAGTTCCGGGCCCTCGGGTGGCTACACCTTC	CASSSGPSGGYTF
TRBV6-5	15	NA	TRBJ1-1	TRBD1	TGTGCCAGCAGTTCCCGGGACAGGAAGAACACTGAAGCTTTCTTT	CASSSRDRKNTEAFF
TRBV12-3/TRBV12-4	21	NA	TRBJ2-3	TRBD2	TGTGCCAGCAGTTTTAGAGTTGGGACTAGCGCCGAAAGGGCATTCCCAGATACGCAGTATTTT	CASSFRVGTSAERAFPDTQYF
TRBV27	14	few	TRBJ2-3	TRBD2	TGTGCCAGCAGTTACGAGACTAGCCGGAATACGCAGTATTTT	CASSYETSRNTQYF
TRBV29-1	12	NA	TRBJ1-5	NA	TGCAGCGTACAGGGTCGCAATCAGCCCCAGCATTTT	CSVQGRNQPQHF
TRBV18	16	once	TRBJ2-1	TRBD1	TGTGCCAGCTCACCTCAGGCAGGGGGCGTCTACAATGAGCAGTTCTTC	CASSPQAGGVYNEQFF
TRBV5-1	17	few	TRBJ2-5	TRBD2	TGCGCCAGCAGCCCGGGGACTAGCGGGAGGGCCGAAGAGACCCAGTACTTC	CASSPGTSGRAEETQYF
TRBV6-2/TRBV6-3	14	NA	TRBJ2-1	TRBD2	TGTGCCAGCAGGGGAGGGCTTTCCTACAATGAGCAGTTCTTC	CASRGGLSYNEQFF
TRBV29-1	13	NA	TRBJ2-3	TRBD1	TGCAGCACGGGACAGGGGACGGTAGATACGCAGTATTTT	CSTGQGTVDTQYF
TRBV6-2/TRBV6-3	14	few	TRBJ2-7	TRBD2	TGTGCCAGCAGTTATCTGCGGGAGTCCTACGAGCAGTACTTC	CASSYLRESYEQYF
TRBV7-2	14	NA	TRBJ2-1	NA	TGTGCCAGCAGCTTAAGGCGGACAGACAATGAGCAGTTCTTC	CASSLRRTDNEQFF
TRBV29-1	15	few	TRBJ2-1	TRBD2	TGCAGCGTTTCCCCCAAATTAGCGGGGCATGGTGAGCAGTTCTTC	CSVSPKLAGHGEQFF
TRBV29-1	15	few	TRBJ2-1	TRBD2	TGCAGCGTTGTTCTCCTAGCGGGAGTTAGGAATGAGCAGTTCTTC	CSVVLLAGVRNEQFF
TRBV10-3	13	NA	TRBJ1-5	NA	TGTGCCATCAGTGACAGGGGCAGGCAGCCCCAGCATTTT	CAISDRGRQPQHF
TRBV29-1	12	NA	TRBJ2-2	NA	TGCAGCGTTGAAGATGGGGCCGGGGAGCTGTTTTTT	CSVEDGAGELFF
TRBV6-5	15	few	TRBJ2-7	TRBD1	TGTGCCAGCAGTTACTTCGGGACAGGCCAGGGCGAGCAGTACTTC	CASSYFGTGQGEQYF
TRBV15	16	few	TRBJ2-1	TRBD2	TGTGCCACCAGCAGAGGAGGACTAGCGGGAGGCAATGAGCAGTTCTTC	CATSRGGLAGGNEQFF
TRBV7-8	14	NA	TRBJ1-6	NA	TGTGCCAGCAGCTCAAAGGGTGGGAATTCACCCCTCCACTTT	CASSSKGGNSPLHF
TRBV29-1	12	once	TRBJ2-5	NA	TGCAGCGTTGAAGAACAGAAAGAGACCCAGTACTTC	CSVEEQKETQYF
TRBV27	14	few	TRBJ2-7	NA	TGTGCCAGCAGTCTGACTAGTTTAACCTACGAGCAGTACTTC	CASSLTSLTYEQYF
TRBV4-3	16	NA	TRBJ2-5	NA	TGCGCCAGCAGCCACCCCCCCGGGGGGCGAAAAGAGACCCAGTACTTC	CASSHPPGGRKETQYF
TRBV29-1	13	NA	TRBJ2-7	TRBD2	TGCAGCGTTGCCGCGGGAGTTGGGTACGAGCAGTACTTC	CSVAAGVGYEQYF
TRBV20-1	14	few	TRBJ2-3	TRBD2	TGCAGTGCTAGGCCGGGGAGGGTCACAGATACGCAGTATTTT	CSARPGRVTDTQYF